This T cell receptor (beta chain) was captured by sequencing in a study of blood T cell repertoires in COVID-19. The wider study: Samples of COVID-19 (acute and convalescent) were obtained from the United States, Italy and Spain. In each case, the material was cDNA or gDNA derived from T cells, B-cell-depleted T cells, or PBMCs.

Authors' processing steps: Amplification with reference gene primers provided the estimates of nucleated cell counts. Assay used: immunoSEQ multiplex PCR; TCRdb lists only in-frame clones, some missing. V and J calls plus clone size are reproduced from that table; the DNA served to infer D and trimming. The table records roughly 200,000 clones, roughly 88% of them present only once. Per germline, CDR1 GTSNPN and CDR2 SVGIG (reference sequence). CDR3 length equals 16 residues. With V trimmed by 0 bases and J by 7 bases, 10 bases remained unmatched. Clinical history reported by participants formed the basis on which cohorts were assigned.

Sequenced material: PBMCs or T cells enriched from blood (not recorded which). The chain has TRBV30 and TRBJ2-2, with 8 bases matching TRBD2. The receptor was isolated from a woman in her thirties who had recovered from COVID-19. Here the CDR3 DNA reads TGTGCCTGGAGTGTACGAGCGGGAGCGGCCGGCGGGGAGCTGTTTTTT. Translation: CAWSVRAGAAGGELFF.